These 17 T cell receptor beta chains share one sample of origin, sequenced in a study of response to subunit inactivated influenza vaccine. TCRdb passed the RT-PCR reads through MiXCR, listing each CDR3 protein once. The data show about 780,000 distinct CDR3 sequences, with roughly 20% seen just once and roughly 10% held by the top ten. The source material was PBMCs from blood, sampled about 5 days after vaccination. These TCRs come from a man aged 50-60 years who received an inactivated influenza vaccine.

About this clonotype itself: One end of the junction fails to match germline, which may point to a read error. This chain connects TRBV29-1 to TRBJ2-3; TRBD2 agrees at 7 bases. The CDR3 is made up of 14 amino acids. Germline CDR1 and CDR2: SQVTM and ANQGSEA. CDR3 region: CSVRRTRWADTHYF. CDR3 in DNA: TGCAGCGTTCGCCGGACTAGATGGGCAGATACGCACTATTTT.

CDR3 residues: CASSFDRGGDEQFF. In DNA form, the CDR3 reads TGCGCCAGCAGCTTCGACAGGGGCGGAGATGAGCAGTTCTTC. The chain carries TRBV5-1 and TRBJ2-1, with TRBD1 matching 8 bases. This CDR3 has 14 amino acids. The V gene end was trimmed by 2 bases and the J gene end by 8 bases; junction bases not matched to a gene: 6. CDR1 is SGHRS and CDR2 is YFSETQ in the germline V gene.

CDR3 DNA: TGTGCCAGCAGCCAAGGGGACAGGGAGGTCACTGAAGCTTTCTTT. Residues: CASSQGDREVTEAFF. The rearrangement joins TRBV3-1 to TRBJ1-1, with TRBD1 matching 9 bases. After removal of 1 base from V and 4 bases from J, the junction contained 4 bases not matched to a gene. CDR1 and CDR2 from the germline V gene are LGHDT and YNNKEL (reference sequence). This CDR3 spans 15 amino acids.

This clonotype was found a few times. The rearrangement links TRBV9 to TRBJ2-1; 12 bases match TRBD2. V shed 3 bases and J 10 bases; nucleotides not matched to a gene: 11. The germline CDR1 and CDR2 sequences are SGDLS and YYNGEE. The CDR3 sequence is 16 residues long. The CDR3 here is CASSARMTSGRGEQFF. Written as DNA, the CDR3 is TGTGCCAGCAGCGCCCGGATGACTAGCGGGAGAGGAGAGCAGTTCTTC.

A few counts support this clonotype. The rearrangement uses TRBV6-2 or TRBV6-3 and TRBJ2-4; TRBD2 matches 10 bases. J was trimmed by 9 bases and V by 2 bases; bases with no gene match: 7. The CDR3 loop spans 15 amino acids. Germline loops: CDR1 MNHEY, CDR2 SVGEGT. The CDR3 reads CASSYGVTSGLIQYF. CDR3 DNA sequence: TGTGCCAGCAGTTACGGTGTGACTAGCGGGCTCATTCAGTACTTC.

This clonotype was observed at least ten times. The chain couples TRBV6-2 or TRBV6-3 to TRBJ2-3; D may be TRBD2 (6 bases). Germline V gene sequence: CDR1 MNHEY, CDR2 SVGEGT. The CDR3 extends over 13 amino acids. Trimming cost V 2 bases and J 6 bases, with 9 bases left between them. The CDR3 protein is CASSYREWDTQYF. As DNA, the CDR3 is TGTGCCAGCAGTTACCGGGAGTGGGATACGCAGTATTTT.

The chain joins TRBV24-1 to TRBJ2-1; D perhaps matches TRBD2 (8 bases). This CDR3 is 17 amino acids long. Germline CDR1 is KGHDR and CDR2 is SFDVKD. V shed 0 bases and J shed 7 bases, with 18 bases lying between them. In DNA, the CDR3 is TGTGCCACCAGTGATTTGCAGGGGACTAGGGGGCGGAATGAGCAGTTCTTC. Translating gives CATSDLQGTRGRNEQFF.

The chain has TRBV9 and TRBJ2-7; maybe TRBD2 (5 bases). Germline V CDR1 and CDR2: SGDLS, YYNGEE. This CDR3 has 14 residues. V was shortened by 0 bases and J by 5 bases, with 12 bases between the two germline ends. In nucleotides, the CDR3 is TGTGCCAGCAGCGTAGCCCCCTCGAGGGACGAGCAGTACTTC. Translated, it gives CASSVAPSRDEQYF.

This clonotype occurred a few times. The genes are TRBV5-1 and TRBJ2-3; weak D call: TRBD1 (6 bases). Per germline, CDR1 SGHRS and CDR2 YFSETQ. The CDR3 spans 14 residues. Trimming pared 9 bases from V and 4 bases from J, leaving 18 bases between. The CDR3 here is CATWDPSGADTQYF. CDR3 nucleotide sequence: TGCGCCACCTGGGACCCCTCAGGGGCAGATACGCAGTATTTT.

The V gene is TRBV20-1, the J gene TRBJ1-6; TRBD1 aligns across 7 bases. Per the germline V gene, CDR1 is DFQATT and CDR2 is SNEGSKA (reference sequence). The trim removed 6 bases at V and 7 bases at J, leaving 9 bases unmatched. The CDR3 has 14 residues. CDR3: CSAQVRDRNSPLHF. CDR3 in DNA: TGCAGTGCCCAAGTCCGGGACAGAAATTCACCCCTCCACTTT.

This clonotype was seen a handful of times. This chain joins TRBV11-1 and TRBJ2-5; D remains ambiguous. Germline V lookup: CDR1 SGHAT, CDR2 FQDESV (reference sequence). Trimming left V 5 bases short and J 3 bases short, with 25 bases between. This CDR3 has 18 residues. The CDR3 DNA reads TGTGCCAGCAGCCCCTCTTCCCCTGCGGAGACCCTGAAAGAGACCCAGTACTTC. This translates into CASSPSSPAETLKETQYF.

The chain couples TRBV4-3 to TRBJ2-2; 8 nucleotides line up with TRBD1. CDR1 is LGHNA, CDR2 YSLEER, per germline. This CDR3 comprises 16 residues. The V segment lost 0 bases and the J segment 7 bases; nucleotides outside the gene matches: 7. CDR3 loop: CASSQEPGGWGGELFF. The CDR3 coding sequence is TGCGCCAGCAGCCAAGAACCAGGGGGCTGGGGCGGGGAGCTGTTTTTT.

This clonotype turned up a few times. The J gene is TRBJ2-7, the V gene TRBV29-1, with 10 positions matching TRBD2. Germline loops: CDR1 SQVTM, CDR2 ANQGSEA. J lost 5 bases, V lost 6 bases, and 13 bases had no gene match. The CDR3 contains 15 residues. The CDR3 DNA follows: TGCAGCGTAGGCCCCTGGGGTAGCGGGAGGAACGAGCAGTACTTC. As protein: CSVGPWGSGRNEQYF.

In DNA form, the CDR3 reads TGTGCCATCAGTGAGGACAGGGAGGAACAGTTCTTC. Translating it yields CAISEDREEQFF. The J gene is TRBJ2-1, the V gene TRBV10-3; maybe TRBD1 (7 bases). V lost 2 bases to trimming and J lost 13 bases, with 12 bases between them. Germline V lookup: CDR1 ENHRY, CDR2 SYGVKD. CDR3 size: 12 residues.

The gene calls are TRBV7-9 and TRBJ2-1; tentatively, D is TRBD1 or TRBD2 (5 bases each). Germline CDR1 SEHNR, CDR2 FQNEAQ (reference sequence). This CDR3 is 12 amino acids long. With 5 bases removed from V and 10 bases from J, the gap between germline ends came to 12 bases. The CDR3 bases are TGTGCCAGCAGCCCTTTGGGGGTAGAGCAGTTCTTC. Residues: CASSPLGVEQFF.

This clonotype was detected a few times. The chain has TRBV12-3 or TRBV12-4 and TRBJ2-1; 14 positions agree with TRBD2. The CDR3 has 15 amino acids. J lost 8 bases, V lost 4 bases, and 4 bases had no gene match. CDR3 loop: CASSSGLAGEHEQFF. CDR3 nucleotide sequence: TGTGCCAGCAGTTCGGGACTAGCGGGAGAACATGAGCAGTTCTTC.

The CDR3 bases are TGTGCCACCAGTCGTCTAGCGGGGCTAACAGATACGCAGTATTTT. Protein: CATSRLAGLTDTQYF. The chain combines TRBV15 with TRBJ2-3; 9 bases line up with TRBD2. Germline CDR1 LNHNV, CDR2 YYDKDF (reference sequence). The CDR3 extends over 15 amino acids. Trimming at V came to 6 bases and at J to 3 bases, leaving 7 bases not matched to a gene.